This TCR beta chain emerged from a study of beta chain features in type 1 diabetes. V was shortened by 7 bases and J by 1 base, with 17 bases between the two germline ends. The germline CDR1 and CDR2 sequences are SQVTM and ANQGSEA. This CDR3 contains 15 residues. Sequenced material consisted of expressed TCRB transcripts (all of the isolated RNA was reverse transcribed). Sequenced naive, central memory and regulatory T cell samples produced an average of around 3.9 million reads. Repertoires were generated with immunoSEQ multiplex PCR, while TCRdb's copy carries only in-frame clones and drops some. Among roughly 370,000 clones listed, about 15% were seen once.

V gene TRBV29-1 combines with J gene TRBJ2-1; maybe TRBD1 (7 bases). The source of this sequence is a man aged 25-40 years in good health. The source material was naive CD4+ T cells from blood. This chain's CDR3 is CSAGGQGRSYNEQFF. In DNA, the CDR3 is TGCAGCGCAGGGGGGCAGGGGAGGTCCTACAATGAGCAGTTCTTC.